One and the same sample provided the 2 T cell receptor beta chains below, sequenced in a study of blood T cell repertoires in COVID-19. Only in-frame clones appear in the TCRdb table, and some are missing; sequencing was by immunoSEQ multiplex PCR. The data hold about 150,000 clones, with 85% to 90% observed a single time. Sample: peripheral blood. Receptor source: a middle-aged woman with acute or convalescent COVID-19.

The chain combines TRBV11-2 with TRBJ1-4; possible D gene TRBD1, 6 bases. The V and J ends lost 5 bases and 4 bases respectively, with 11 bases between them. The CDR3 is 14 residues long. Germline V CDR1 and CDR2: SGHAT, FQNNGV. The CDR3: CASSLGQLNEKLFF. CDR3 sequence (DNA): TGTGCCAGCAGCCTAGGACAGCTTAATGAAAAACTGTTTTTT.

The gene calls are TRBV3-1 (or the pseudogene TRBV3-2) and TRBJ2-3; 7 positions agree with TRBD2. The CDR3 runs 15 residues. Trimming cost V 4 bases and J 2 bases; bases outside gene matches: 6. From germline, CDR1 is LGHDT and CDR2 YNNKEL (reference sequence). The CDR3, as DNA: TGTGCCAGCAGCCCCGGGAGGTTCTCCACAGATACGCAGTATTTT. Its protein is CASSPGRFSTDTQYF.